These T cell receptor beta chains were read from a single sample in a study of cytomegalovirus exposure and HLA in healthy donors. The data were produced by immunoSEQ multiplex PCR, yet TCRdb's version contains in-frame clones alone and is incomplete. The repertoire includes about 190,000 clones, 79% of them detected once, and around 1.6% sits in the top ten. The specimen was PBMCs. These receptors all stem from a woman younger than 35 in good health and CMV-seronegative. CDR3s include the opening cysteine and the closing phenylalanine or tryptophan. The D gene is left open where the match is weak. Some rows have no size entry. The others give once, few or many, or a class for an expanded clone.

J	size	V	D	CDR3	DNA
TRBJ1-1	-	TRBV4-1	-	CASSPIAGAVTEAFF	TGCGCCAGCAGCCCCATCGCAGGGGCGGTCACTGAAGCTTTCTTT
TRBJ2-7	-	TRBV6-6	-	CASSEEVEAYEQYF	TGTGCCAGCAGCGAAGAAGTGGAGGCTTACGAGCAGTACTTC
TRBJ2-7	-	TRBV14	-	CASSQGRVAYEQYF	TGTGCCAGCAGCCAAGGGCGGGTTGCCTACGAGCAGTACTTC
TRBJ2-7	-	TRBV25-1	-	CASSVTAGHSYEQYF	TGTGCCAGCAGTGTCACCGCGGGGCACTCCTACGAGCAGTACTTC
TRBJ2-2	-	TRBV9	-	CASSGFGGVGTGELFF	TGTGCCAGCAGCGGTTTCGGGGGAGTGGGTACCGGGGAGCTGTTTTTT
TRBJ2-7	-	TRBV28	-	CASSLGQLVYEQYF	TGTGCCAGCAGTTTAGGACAGCTGGTCTACGAGCAGTACTTC
TRBJ1-3	-	TRBV5-5	-	CASSSGGGNTIYF	TGTGCCAGCAGCTCGGGAGGTGGAAACACCATATATTTT
TRBJ1-2	-	TRBV5-1	-	CASSLLMGNSNYGYTF	TGCGCCAGCAGCTTGTTAATGGGCAACTCCAACTATGGCTACACCTTC
TRBJ1-2	-	TRBV27	TRBD1	CASSSFSGQVRFGYTF	TGTGCCAGCAGTTCTTTCTCGGGACAGGTTAGATTTGGCTACACCTTC
TRBJ1-1	-	TRBV5-1	-	CASSLAGGRGTEAFF	TGCGCCAGCAGCTTGGCCGGAGGTCGAGGGACTGAAGCTTTCTTT
TRBJ1-2	-	TRBV4-1	-	CASSQDEGGYPSNYGYTF	TGCGCCAGCAGCCAAGATGAGGGAGGGTATCCATCTAACTATGGCTACACCTTC
TRBJ2-1	-	TRBV5-1	TRBD2	CASVRGLADNEQFF	TGCGCCAGTGTCCGGGGACTAGCGGACAATGAGCAGTTCTTC
TRBJ1-1	few	TRBV18	-	CASSPVPENTEAFF	TGTGCCAGCTCACCAGTCCCAGAGAACACTGAAGCTTTCTTT
TRBJ2-3	few	TRBV5-1	TRBD2	CASSAGRGSGEILDTQYF	TGCGCCAGCAGTGCGGGCAGAGGGAGCGGGGAAATCTTAGATACGCAGTATTTT
TRBJ2-7	-	TRBV21-1	-	CASSKLRGAYEQYF	TGTGCCAGCAGCAAACTCAGGGGGGCCTACGAGCAGTACTTC
TRBJ2-2	-	TRBV10-3	-	CAIGGGLADFNTGELFF	TGTGCCATCGGAGGAGGTCTAGCCGACTTTAACACCGGGGAGCTGTTTTTT